This T cell receptor beta chain appears in the sequencing data of a study of OX40 agonist ivuxolimab in advanced cancers. TCRdb's copy holds only in-frame clones and misses some; the assay was immunoSEQ multiplex PCR. The sample contains tens of thousands of clones, less than 90% of which appear only once. CDR3 size: 15 residues. Germline V CDR1 and CDR2: LNHNV, YYDKDF (reference sequence). V lost 3 bases, J lost 7 bases, and 13 bases lay in between. This sample comprised CD4+ or CD8+ T cells sorted from blood, obtained in a trial of the OX40 agonist ivuxolimab. The TCR was taken from an adult with an advanced solid tumor such as melanoma, head and neck, liver or kidney cancer. The chain uses TRBV15 and TRBJ1-6; D ambiguous. Here the CDR3 reads CATSSSYWENSPLHF. Written as DNA, the CDR3 is TGTGCCACCAGCAGCTCTTATTGGGAGAATTCACCCCTCCACTTT.